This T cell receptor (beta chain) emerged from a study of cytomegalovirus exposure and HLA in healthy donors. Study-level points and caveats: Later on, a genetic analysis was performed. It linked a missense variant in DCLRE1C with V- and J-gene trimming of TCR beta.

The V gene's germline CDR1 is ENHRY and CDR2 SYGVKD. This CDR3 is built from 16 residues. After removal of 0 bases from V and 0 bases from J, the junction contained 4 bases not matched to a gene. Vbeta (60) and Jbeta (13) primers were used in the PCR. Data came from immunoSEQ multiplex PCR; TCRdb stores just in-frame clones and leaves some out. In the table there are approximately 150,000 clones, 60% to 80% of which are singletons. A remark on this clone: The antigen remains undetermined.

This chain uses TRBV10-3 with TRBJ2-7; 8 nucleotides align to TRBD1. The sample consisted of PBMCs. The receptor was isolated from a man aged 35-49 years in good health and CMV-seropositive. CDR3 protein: CAISESRTGSSYEQYF. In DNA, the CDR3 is TGTGCCATCAGTGAGTCCCGGACAGGGAGCTCCTACGAGCAGTACTTC.